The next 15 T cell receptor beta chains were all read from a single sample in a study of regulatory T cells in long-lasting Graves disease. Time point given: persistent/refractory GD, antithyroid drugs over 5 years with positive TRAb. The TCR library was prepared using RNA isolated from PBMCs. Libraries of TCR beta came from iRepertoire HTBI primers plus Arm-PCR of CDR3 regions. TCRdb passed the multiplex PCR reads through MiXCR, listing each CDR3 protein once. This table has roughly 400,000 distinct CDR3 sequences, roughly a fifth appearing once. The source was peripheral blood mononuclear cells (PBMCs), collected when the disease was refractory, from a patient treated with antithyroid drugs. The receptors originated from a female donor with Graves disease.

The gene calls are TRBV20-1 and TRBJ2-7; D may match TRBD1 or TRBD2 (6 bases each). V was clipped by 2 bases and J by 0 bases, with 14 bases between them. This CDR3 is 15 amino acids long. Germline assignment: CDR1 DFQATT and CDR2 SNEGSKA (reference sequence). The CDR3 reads CSARQFRGGSYEQYF. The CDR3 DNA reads TGCAGTGCTAGACAGTTCAGGGGAGGCTCCTACGAGCAGTACTTC.

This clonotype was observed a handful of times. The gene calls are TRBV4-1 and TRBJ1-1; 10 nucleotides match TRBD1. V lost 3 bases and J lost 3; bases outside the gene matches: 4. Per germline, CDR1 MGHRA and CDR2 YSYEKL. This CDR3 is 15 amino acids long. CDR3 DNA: TGCGCCAGCAGCCATCCCGGACAGGGGGACACTGAAGCTTTCTTT. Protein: CASSHPGQGDTEAFF.

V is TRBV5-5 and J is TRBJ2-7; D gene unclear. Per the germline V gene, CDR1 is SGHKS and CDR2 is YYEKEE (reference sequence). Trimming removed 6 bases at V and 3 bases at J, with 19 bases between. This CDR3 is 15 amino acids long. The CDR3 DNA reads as TGTGCCAGCATTAAACCCGACGACGCCGTCTACGAGCAGTACTTC. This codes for CASIKPDDAVYEQYF.

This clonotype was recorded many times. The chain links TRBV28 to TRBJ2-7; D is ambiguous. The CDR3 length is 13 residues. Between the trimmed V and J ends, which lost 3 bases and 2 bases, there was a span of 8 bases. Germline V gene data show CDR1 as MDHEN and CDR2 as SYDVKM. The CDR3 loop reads CASSFGFTYEQYF. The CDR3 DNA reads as TGTGCCAGCAGTTTTGGGTTCACCTACGAGCAGTACTTC. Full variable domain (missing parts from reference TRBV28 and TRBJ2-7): DVKVTQSSRYLVKRTGEKVFLECVQDMDHENMFWYRQDPGLGLRLIYFSYDVKMKEKGDIPEGYSVSREKKERFSLILESASTNQTSMYLCASSFGFTYEQYFGPGTRLTVT.

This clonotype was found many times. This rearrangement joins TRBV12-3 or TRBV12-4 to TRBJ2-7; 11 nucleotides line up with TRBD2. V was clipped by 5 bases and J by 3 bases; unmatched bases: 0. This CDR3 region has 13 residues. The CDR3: CASSTSGSYEQYF. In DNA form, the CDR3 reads TGTGCCAGCAGTACTAGCGGGAGCTACGAGCAGTACTTC.

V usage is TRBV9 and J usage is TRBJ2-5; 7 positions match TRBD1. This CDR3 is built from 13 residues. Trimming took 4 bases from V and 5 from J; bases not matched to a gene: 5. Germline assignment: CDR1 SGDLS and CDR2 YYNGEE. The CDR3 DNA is TGTGCCAGCAGCATCGGGACAGTCGAGACCCAGTACTTC. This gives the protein CASSIGTVETQYF.

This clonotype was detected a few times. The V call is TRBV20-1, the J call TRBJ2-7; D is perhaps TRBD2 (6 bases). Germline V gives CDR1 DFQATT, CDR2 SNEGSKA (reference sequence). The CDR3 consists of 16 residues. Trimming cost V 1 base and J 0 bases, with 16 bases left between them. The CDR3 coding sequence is TGCAGTGCTAGAGGGGGTGGGAGGCCTAGCTCCTACGAGCAGTACTTC. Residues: CSARGGGRPSSYEQYF.

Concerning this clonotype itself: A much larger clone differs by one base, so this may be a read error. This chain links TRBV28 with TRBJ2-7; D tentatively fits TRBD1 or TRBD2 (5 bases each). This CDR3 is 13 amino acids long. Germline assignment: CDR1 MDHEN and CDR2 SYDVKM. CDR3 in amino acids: CTSSHFGTTEQYF. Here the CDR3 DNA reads TGTACCAGCAGTCACTTTGGGACGACCGAGCAGTACTTC.

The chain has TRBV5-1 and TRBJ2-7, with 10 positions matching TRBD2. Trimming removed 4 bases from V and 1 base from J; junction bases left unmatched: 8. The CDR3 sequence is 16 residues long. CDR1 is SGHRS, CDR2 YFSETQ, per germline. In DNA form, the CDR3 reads TGCGCCAGCAGCCGGAGTGCACTAGCGGGGTCCTACGAGCAGTACTTC. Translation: CASSRSALAGSYEQYF.

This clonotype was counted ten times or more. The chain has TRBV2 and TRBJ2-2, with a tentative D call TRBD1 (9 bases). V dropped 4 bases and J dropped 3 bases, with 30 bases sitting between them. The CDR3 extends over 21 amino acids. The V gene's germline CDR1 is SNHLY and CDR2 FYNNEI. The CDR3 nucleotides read TGTGCCAGCAGTGGCCACCCCGGGGGGGACAGGGAAAACTTCCACACCGGGGAGCTGTTTTTT. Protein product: CASSGHPGGDRENFHTGELFF.

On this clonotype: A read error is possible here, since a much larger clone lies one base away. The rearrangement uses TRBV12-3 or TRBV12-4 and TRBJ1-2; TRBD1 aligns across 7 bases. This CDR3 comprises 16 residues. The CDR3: CASSYRGATANYVYTF. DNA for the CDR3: TGTGCCAGCAGCTACAGGGGAGCGACAGCTAACTATGTCTACACCTTC.

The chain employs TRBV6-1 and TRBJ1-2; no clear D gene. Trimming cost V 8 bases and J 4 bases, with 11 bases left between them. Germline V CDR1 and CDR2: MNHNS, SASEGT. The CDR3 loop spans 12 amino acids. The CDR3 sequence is CASGRAAYGYTF. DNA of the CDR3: TGTGCCAGCGGACGGGCCGCCTATGGCTACACCTTC.

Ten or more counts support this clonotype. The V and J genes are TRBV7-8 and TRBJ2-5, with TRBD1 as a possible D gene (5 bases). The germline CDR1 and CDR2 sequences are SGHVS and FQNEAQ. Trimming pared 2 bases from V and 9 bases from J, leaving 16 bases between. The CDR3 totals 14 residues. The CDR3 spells CASSLRGGSEAQYF. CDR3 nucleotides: TGTGCCAGCAGCTTAAGGGGCGGCTCTGAGGCCCAGTACTTC.

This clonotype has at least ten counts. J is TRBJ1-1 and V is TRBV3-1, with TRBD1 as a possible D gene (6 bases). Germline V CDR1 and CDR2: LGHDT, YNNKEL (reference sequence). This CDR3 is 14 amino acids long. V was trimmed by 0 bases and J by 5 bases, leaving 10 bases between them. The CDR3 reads CASSQDLGGTEAFF. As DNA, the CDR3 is TGTGCCAGCAGCCAAGACCTAGGGGGGACTGAAGCTTTCTTT. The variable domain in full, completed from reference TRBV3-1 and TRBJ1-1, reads DTAVSQTPKYLVTQMGNDKSIKCEQNLGHDTMYWYKQDSKKFLKIMFSYNNKELIINETVPNRFSPKSPDKAHLNLHINSLELGDSAVYFCASSQDLGGTEAFFGQGTRLTVV.

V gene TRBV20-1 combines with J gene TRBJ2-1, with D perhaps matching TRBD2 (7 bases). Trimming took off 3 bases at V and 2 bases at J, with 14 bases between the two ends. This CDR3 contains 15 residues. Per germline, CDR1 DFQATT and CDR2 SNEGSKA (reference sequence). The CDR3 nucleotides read TGCAGTGCTAGCCAGGCGCGGGGGCCCTACAATGAGCAGTTCTTC. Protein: CSASQARGPYNEQFF.